This TCR beta chain was observed in a study of naive and memory T cell subsets. Study-wide points: In naive cells, over 95% of TCR sequences were seen only once. TCR abundance followed a power law differing between naive and memory subsets. In CD4 and CD8 cells, diversity dropped from naive through EMRA.

CDR1 DFQATT and CDR2 SNEGSKA come from the germline V gene (reference sequence). Trimming removed 2 bases from V and 3 bases from J; junction bases left unmatched: 8. This CDR3 has 16 residues. On this clonotype itself: Antigen unknown.

An equimolar mix of two oligonucleotides served as the beta constant-region primer for TRBC1 and TRBC2. Four rounds of PCR amplified the ligated cDNA using nested alpha and beta constant-region primers plus SP2. A single record per CDR3 protein comes from TCRdb applying MiXCR to the UMI-ligation and nested PCR reads. The sample lists 120,000 to 150,000 distinct CDR3 sequences; about 18% were seen once. The sample was naive CD4+ T cells from blood. The sequence was collected from a human donor in good health. The chain employs TRBV20-1 and TRBJ1-5; 9 bases line up with TRBD1. The CDR3 coding sequence is TGCAGTGCTAGACCGGACAGGGGAACTACCAATCAGCCCCAGCATTTT. Translating it yields CSARPDRGTTNQPQHF.